The source of this TCR beta chain is a study of blood T cell repertoires in COVID-19. Study information: Spain, Italy and the United States supplied samples that represented acute and convalescent COVID-19. PBMCs, B-cell-depleted T cells, or T cells provided the cDNA or gDNA that made up the material.

The count of this clone is one. Authors' data handling: Reference gene primer amplification in the assay estimated nucleated cell counts. Measured with immunoSEQ multiplex PCR; TCRdb has only the in-frame clones, and not every one. D and trimming come from the DNA, and the V and J calls and clone size come from that table. The table has roughly 170,000 clones, almost 85% seen once. Trimming removed 4 bases from V and 3 bases from J, with 9 bases in between. Looked up from germline, CDR1 is MNHEY and CDR2 is SVGAGI. The CDR3 runs 14 residues. The receptor was derived from a man aged 35 to 55 who had recovered from COVID-19. V gene TRBV6-5 combines with J gene TRBJ1-4, with D unclear. Sequenced: peripheral blood. The CDR3 sequence is CASSLGLANEKLFF. The CDR3 DNA reads TGTGCCAGCAGTTTGGGCCTGGCTAATGAAAAACTGTTTTTT.